This TCR beta chain was identified in a study of blood T cells in healthy people across ages. Primers used in a second PCR of about 7 to 12 cycles were a sample-barcoded 5' primer and a J-beta primer mix. TCRdb re-derived calls from the 5' RACE reads in MiXCR, one entry per CDR3 protein. The sample yields around 900,000 distinct CDR3 sequences, roughly half seen once. This clonotype has a handful of counts. Its target is not known. Between the trimmed V and J ends, which lost 0 bases and 5 bases, there was a span of 0 bases. CDR1 and CDR2 (germline): DFQATT, SNEGSKA (reference sequence). The CDR3 length is 10 residues. Study-wide results and caveats: Higher naive T cell percentage went strongly together with higher TCR beta diversity.

This TCR derives from a woman aged 55-75 years in good health. The specimen sequenced was blood. This chain joins TRBV20-1 and TRBJ2-3; the D is unclear. As DNA, the CDR3 is TGCAGTGCTAGAGAAGATACGCAGTATTTT. It codes for CSAREDTQYF.